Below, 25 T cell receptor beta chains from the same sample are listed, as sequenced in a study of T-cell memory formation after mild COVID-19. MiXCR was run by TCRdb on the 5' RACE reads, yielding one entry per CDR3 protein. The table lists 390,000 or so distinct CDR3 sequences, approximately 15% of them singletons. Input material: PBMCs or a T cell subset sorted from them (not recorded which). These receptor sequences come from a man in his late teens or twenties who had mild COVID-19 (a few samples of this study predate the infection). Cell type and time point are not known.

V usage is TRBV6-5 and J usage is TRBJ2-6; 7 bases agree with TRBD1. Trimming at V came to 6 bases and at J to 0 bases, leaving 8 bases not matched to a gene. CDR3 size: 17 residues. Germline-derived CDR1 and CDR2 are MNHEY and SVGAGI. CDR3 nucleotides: TGTGCCAGCAGGCTAGGACAGGCTCTCTCTGGGGCCAACGTCCTGACTTTC. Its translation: CASRLGQALSGANVLTF.

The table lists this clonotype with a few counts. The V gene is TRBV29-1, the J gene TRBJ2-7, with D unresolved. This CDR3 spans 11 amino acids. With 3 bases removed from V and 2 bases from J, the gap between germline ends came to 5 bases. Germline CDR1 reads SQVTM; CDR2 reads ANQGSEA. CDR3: CSVELAYEQYF. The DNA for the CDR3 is TGCAGCGTTGAGTTGGCCTACGAGCAGTACTTC.

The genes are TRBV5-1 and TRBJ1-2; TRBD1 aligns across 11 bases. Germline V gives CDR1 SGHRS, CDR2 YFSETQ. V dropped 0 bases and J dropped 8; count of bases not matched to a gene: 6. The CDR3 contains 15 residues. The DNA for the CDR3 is TGCGCCAGCAGCTTGGGTGGACAGGGGGCTGGAGGCTACACCTTC. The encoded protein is CASSLGGQGAGGYTF.

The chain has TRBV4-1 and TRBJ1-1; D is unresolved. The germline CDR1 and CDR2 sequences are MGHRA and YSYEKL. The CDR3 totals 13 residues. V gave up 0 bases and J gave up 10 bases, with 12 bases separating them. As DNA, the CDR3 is TGCGCCAGCAGCCAAGACCGTCTACTTGGAGCTTTCTTT. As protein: CASSQDRLLGAFF.

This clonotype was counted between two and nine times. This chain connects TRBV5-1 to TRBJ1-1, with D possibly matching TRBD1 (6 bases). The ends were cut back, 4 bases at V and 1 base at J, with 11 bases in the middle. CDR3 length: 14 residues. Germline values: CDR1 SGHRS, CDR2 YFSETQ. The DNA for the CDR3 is TGCGCCAGCAGCGTGTTACAGGGGAACACTGAAGCTTTCTTT. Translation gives CASSVLQGNTEAFF.

Here the CDR3 DNA reads TGTGCCAGCAGTTACACTCCTGGGACAGGGAGTAACTATGGCTACACCTTC. Protein: CASSYTPGTGSNYGYTF. The chain uses TRBV6-2 or TRBV6-3 and TRBJ1-2; 9 nucleotides align to TRBD1. CDR1 MNHEY and CDR2 SVGEGT come from the germline V gene. V gave up 2 bases and J gave up 1 base; unmatched junction bases: 8. The CDR3 sequence is 17 residues long.

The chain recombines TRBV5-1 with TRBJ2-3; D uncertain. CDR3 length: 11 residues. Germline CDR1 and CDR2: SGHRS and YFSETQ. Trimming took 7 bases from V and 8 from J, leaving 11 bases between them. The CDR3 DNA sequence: TGCGCCAGCCGAAAAGAGCTTACGCAGTATTTT. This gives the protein CASRKELTQYF.

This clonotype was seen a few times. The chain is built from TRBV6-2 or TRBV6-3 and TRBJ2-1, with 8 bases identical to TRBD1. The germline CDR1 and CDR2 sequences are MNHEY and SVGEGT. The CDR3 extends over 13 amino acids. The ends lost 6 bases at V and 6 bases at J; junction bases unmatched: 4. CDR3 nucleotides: TGTGCCAGCAGACCGGACAGGGTCAATGAGCAGTTCTTC. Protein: CASRPDRVNEQFF.

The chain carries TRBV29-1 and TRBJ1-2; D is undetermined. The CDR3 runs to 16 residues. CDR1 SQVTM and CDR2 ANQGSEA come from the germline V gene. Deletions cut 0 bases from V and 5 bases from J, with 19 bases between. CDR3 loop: CSVEDNHSLRTYGYTF. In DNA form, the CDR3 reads TGCAGCGTTGAAGATAATCACAGCCTACGTACTTATGGCTACACCTTC. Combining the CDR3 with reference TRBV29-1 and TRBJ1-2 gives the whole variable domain SAVISQKPSRDICQRGTSLTIQCQVDSQVTMMFWYRQQPGQSLTLIATANQGSEATYESGFVIDKFPISRPNLTFSTLTVSNMSPEDSSIYLCSVEDNHSLRTYGYTFGSGTRLTVV.

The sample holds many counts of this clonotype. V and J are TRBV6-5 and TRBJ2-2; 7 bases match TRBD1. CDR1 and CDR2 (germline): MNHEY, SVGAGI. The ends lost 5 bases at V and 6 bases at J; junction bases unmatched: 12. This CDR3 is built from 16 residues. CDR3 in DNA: TGTGCCAGCAGTCCCGGACAGGCTCCGCTATCCGGGGAGCTGTTTTTT. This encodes CASSPGQAPLSGELFF.

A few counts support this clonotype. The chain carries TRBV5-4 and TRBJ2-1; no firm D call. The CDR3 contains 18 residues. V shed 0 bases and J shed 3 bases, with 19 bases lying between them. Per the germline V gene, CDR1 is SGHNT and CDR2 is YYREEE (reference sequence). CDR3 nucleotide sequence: TGTGCCAGCAGCTTGGCGCCTTCCCGCCTAAGGAGCTACAATGAGCAGTTCTTC. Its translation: CASSLAPSRLRSYNEQFF.

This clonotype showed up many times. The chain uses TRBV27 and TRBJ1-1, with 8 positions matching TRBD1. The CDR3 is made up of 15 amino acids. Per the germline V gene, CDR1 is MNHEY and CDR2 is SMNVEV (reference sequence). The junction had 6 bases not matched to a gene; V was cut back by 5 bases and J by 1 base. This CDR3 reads CASSTHGTGNTEAFF. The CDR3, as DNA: TGTGCCAGCAGTACCCACGGGACAGGGAACACTGAAGCTTTCTTT.

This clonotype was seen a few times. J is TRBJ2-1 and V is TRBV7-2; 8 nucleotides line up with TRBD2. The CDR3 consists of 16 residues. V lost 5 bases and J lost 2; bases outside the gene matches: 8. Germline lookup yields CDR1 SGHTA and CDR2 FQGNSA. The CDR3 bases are TGTGCCAGCAGCCTCCAAGGGCGGGGGGCCTACAATGAGCAGTTCTTC. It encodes CASSLQGRGAYNEQFF.

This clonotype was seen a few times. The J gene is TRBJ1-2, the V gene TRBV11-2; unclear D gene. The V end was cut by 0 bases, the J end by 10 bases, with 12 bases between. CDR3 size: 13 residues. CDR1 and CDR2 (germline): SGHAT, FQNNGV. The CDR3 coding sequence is TGTGCCAGCAGCTTAGAGGCGCTCGGGGACTACACCTTC. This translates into CASSLEALGDYTF.

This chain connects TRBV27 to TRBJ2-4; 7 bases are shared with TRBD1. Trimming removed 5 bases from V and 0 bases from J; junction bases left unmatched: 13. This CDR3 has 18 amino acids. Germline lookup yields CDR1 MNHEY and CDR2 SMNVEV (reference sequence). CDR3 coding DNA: TGTGCCAGCAGTACCCTATTTGGGACAGCACTAGCCAAAAACATTCAGTACTTC. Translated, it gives CASSTLFGTALAKNIQYF.

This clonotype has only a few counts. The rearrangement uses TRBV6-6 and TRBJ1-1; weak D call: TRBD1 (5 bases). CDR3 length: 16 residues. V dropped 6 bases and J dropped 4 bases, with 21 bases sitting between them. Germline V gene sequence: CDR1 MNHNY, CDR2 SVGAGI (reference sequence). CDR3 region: CASRARGEGMFTEAFF. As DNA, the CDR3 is TGTGCCAGCAGAGCTAGGGGCGAAGGGATGTTCACTGAAGCTTTCTTT.

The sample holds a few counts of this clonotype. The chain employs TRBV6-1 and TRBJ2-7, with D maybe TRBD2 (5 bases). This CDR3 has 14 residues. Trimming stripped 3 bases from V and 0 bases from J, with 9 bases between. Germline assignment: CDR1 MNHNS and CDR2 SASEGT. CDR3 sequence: CASSEEANSYEQYF. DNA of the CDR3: TGTGCCAGCAGTGAGGAGGCAAACTCCTACGAGCAGTACTTC.

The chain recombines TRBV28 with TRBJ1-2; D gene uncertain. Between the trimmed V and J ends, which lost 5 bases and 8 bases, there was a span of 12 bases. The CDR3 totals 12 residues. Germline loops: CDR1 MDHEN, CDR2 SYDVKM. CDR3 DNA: TGTGCCAGCAGTCCATACTACGGAGGCTACACCTTC. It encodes CASSPYYGGYTF.

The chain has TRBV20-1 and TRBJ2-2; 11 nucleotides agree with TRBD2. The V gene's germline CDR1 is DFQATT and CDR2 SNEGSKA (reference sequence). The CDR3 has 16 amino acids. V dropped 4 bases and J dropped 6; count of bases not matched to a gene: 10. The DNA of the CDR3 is TGCAGTGCTACTACCACTAGCGGGGGTCCAGCCGGGGAGCTGTTTTTT. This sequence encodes CSATTTSGGPAGELFF.

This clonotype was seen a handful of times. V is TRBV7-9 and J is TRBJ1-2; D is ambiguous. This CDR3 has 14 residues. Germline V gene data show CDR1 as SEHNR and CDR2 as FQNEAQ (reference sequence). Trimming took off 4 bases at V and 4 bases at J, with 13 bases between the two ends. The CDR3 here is CASSSTLLIYGYTF. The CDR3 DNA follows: TGTGCCAGCAGCTCAACCCTCCTCATCTATGGCTACACCTTC.

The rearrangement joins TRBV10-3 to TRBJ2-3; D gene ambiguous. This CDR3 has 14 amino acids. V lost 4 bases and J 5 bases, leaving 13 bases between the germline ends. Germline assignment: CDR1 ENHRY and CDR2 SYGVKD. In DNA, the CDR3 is TGTGCCATCAGTGGGACCACCCTGGGAGATACGCAGTATTTT. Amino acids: CAISGTTLGDTQYF.

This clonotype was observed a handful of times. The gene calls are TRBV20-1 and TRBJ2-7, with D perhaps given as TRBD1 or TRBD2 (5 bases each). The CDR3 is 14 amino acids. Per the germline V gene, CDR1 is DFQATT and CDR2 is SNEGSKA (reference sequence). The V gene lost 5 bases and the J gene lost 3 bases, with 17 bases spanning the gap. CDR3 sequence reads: CSALGPWPFYEQYF. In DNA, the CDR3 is TGCAGTGCTTTGGGACCCTGGCCCTTCTACGAGCAGTACTTC.

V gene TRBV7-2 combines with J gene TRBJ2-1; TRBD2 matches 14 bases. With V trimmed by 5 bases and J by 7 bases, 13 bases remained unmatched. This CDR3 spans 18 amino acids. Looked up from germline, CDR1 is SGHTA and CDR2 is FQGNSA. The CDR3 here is CASSRTGTSGGFLNEQFF. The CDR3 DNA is TGTGCCAGCAGCCGGACGGGGACTAGCGGGGGTTTCTTGAATGAGCAGTTCTTC.

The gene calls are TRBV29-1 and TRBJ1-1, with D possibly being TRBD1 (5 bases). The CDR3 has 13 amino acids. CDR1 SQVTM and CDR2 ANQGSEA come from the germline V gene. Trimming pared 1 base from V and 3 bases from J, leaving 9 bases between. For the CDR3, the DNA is TGCAGCGTTGAAGTCCGGGGGGACACTGAAGCTTTCTTT. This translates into CSVEVRGDTEAFF.

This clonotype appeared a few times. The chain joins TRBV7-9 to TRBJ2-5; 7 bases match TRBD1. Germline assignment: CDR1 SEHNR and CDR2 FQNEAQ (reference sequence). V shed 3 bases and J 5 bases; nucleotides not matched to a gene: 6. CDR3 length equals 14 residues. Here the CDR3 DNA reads TGTGCCAGCAGCTTTTCGACAGGGTCGGAGACCCAGTACTTC. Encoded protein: CASSFSTGSETQYF.